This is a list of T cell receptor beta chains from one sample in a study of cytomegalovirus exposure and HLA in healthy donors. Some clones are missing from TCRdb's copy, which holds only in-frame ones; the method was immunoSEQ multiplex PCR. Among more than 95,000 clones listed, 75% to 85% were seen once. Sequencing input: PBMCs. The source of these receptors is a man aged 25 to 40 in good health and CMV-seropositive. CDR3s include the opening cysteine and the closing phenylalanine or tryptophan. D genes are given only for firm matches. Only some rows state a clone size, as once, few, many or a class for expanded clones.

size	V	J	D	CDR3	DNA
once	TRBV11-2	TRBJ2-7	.	CASSSTLEYEQYF	TGTGCCAGCAGCTCCACACTAGAGTACGAGCAGTACTTC
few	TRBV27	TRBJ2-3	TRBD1	CASSGDRGHTQYF	TGTGCCAGCAGTGGAGACAGGGGTCATACGCAGTATTTT
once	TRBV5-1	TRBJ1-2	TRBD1	CASSLSEIRQGEVVTYGYTF	TGCGCCAGCAGCTTGAGCGAGATTAGACAGGGGGAAGTAGTTACCTATGGCTACACCTTC
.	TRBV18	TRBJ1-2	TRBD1	CASSPNRDRANYGYTF	TGTGCCAGCTCACCCAACCGGGACAGAGCTAACTATGGCTACACCTTC
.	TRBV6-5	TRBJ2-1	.	CASSYDGTEQFF	TGTGCCAGCAGTTACGACGGGACAGAGCAGTTCTTC
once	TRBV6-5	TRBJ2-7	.	CASNIYEQYF	TGTGCCAGCAATATCTACGAGCAGTACTTC
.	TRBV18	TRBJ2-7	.	CASTERLGDEQYF	TGTGCCAGCACTGAAAGACTAGGGGACGAGCAGTACTTC
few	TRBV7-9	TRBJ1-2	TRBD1	CASSLSRDRGYGYTF	TGTGCCAGCAGCTTATCCCGGGACAGGGGCTATGGCTACACCTTC
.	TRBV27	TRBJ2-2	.	CASSFVRRTGELFF	TGTGCCAGCAGTTTCGTCCGGCGGACCGGGGAGCTGTTTTTT
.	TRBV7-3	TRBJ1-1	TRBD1	CASSLMPTGGLTEAFF	TGTGCCAGCAGCTTAATGCCGACAGGGGGCCTCACTGAAGCTTTCTTT
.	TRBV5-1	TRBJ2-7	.	CASSLTRVTEDEQYF	TGCGCCAGCAGCTTAACCAGGGTGACGGAAGACGAGCAGTACTTC
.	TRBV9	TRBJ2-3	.	CASSGGREFTDTQYF	TGTGCCAGCAGCGGAGGCAGGGAATTCACAGATACGCAGTATTTT
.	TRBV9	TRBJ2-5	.	CASSMGGSQETQYF	TGTGCCAGTTCGATGGGGGGTTCTCAAGAGACCCAGTACTTC
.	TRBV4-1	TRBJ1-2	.	CASSRMTGLRSGYTF	TGCGCCAGCAGTCGTATGACAGGTCTACGGAGCGGCTACACCTTC
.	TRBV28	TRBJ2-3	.	CASPPAGREADTQYF	TGTGCCAGTCCCCCAGCGGGCCGAGAGGCAGATACGCAGTATTTT
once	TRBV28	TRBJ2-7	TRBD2	CASSSDLAGAYEQYF	TGTGCCAGCAGTTCGGATCTAGCGGGAGCCTACGAGCAGTACTTC
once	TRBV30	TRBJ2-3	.	CAWSVGGRADTQYF	TGTGCCTGGAGTGTCGGCGGGCGGGCAGATACGCAGTATTTT
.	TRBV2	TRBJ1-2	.	CASILTGFSYGYTF	TGTGCCAGTATATTAACAGGGTTCAGCTATGGCTACACCTTC
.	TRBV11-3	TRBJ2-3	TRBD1	CASSSGTGTDTQYF	TGTGCCAGCAGCTCCGGGACAGGGACAGATACGCAGTATTTT
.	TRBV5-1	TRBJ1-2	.	CASSFQQGNGYTF	TGCGCCAGCAGCTTCCAACAGGGTAACGGCTACACCTTC
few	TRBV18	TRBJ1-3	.	CASSPQGFGNTIYF	TGTGCCAGCTCACCTCAGGGCTTTGGAAACACCATATATTTT
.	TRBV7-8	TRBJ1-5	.	CASGRTDRGNQPQHF	TGTGCCAGCGGACGAACCGACAGAGGCAATCAGCCCCAGCATTTT
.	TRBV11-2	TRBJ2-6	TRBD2	CASSRPGGSGANVLTF	TGTGCCAGCAGCCGTCCGGGGGGTTCTGGGGCCAACGTCCTGACTTTC
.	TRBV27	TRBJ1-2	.	CASSPTGRETNYGYTF	TGTGCCAGCAGTCCTACCGGGAGGGAAACTAACTATGGCTACACCTTC
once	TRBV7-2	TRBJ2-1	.	CASSLEAGLANNEQFF	TGTGCCAGCAGCCTAGAGGCCGGTCTAGCGAACAATGAGCAGTTCTTC
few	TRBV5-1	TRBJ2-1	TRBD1	CASSFRDRGRGGGNEQFF	TGCGCCAGCAGCTTCCGGGACAGGGGGCGCGGGGGTGGCAATGAGCAGTTCTTC
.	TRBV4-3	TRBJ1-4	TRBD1	CASSQGTGRGNEKLFF	TGCGCCAGCAGCCAGGGGACAGGGAGGGGTAATGAAAAACTGTTTTTT
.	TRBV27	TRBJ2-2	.	CASGHNRAARAFVSTGELFF	TGTGCCAGCGGCCACAATCGGGCCGCCAGGGCCTTCGTTTCGACCGGGGAGCTGTTTTTT
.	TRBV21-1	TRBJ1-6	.	CASSKVPTGYNSPLHF	TGTGCCAGCAGCAAAGTTCCGACAGGGTATAATTCACCCCTCCACTTT
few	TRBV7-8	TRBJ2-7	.	CASSLRPGYEQYF	TGTGCCAGCAGCTTACGACCAGGCTACGAGCAGTACTTC
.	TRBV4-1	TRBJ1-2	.	CASSQGLANYGYTF	TGCGCCAGCAGCCAGGGCTTGGCTAACTATGGCTACACCTTC
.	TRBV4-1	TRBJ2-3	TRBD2	CASSHHLREADTQYF	TGCGCCAGCAGCCACCACCTCCGGGAGGCGGATACGCAGTATTTT
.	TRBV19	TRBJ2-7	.	CASSTDSSYEQYF	TGTGCCAGTAGTACGGACAGCTCCTACGAGCAGTACTTC
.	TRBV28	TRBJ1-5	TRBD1	CASRGGQANAHF	TGTGCCAGCAGGGGGGGACAGGCTAATGCCCATTTT
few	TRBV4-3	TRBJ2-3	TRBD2	CASSPTSGRGTDTQYF	TGCGCCAGCAGCCCGACTAGCGGGAGAGGCACAGATACGCAGTATTTT
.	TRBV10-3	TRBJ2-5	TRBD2	CAISPILAGEETQYF	TGTGCCATCAGTCCAATACTAGCGGGAGAAGAGACCCAGTACTTC
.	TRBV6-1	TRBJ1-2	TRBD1	CASSLGQNYGYTF	TGTGCCAGCAGTTTGGGACAGAACTATGGCTACACCTTC
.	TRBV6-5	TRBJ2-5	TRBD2	CASSYSSGGRAGEQYF	TGTGCCAGCAGTTACTCGAGCGGCGGGAGGGCGGGGGAGCAGTACTTC
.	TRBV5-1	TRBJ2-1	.	CASSLTDSSYNEQFF	TGCGCCAGCAGCCTTACGGACAGCTCCTACAATGAGCAGTTCTTC
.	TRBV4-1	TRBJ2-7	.	CASSLPGGGGISYEQYF	TGCGCCAGCAGCCTCCCTGGTGGCGGCGGTATCTCCTACGAGCAGTACTTC
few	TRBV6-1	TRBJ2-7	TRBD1	CASSRTGGTYEQYF	TGTGCCAGCAGCCGGACAGGGGGTACCTACGAGCAGTACTTC
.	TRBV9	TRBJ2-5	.	CASSVGGGPEETQYF	TGTGCCAGCAGCGTAGGAGGGGGTCCCGAAGAGACCCAGTACTTC
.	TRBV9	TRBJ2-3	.	CASSIGHDTDTQYF	TGTGCCAGCAGCATTGGACACGACACAGATACGCAGTATTTT
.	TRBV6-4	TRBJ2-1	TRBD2	CASSALAGGNEQFF	TGTGCCAGCAGTGCATTAGCGGGGGGGAATGAGCAGTTCTTC
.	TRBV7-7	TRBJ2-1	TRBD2	CASSPAGGPHNEQFF	TGTGCTAGCAGCCCTGCGGGGGGGCCCCACAATGAGCAGTTCTTC
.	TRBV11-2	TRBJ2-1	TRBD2	CASSLSPGTSGTGNEQFF	TGTGCCAGCAGCTTAAGTCCCGGGACTAGCGGTACGGGGAATGAGCAGTTCTTC
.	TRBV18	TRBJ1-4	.	CASSPEHGGILFF	TGTGCCAGCTCACCCGAACACGGGGGGATTTTGTTTTTT
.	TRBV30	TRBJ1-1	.	CAHSNSLTEAFF	TGTGCGCACTCAAACAGCTTGACTGAAGCTTTCTTT
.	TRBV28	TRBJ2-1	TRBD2	CASSSGLFSYNEQFF	TGTGCCAGCAGCTCGGGACTATTCTCCTACAATGAGCAGTTCTTC